The 8 T cell receptor beta chains below all came from one sample that was sequenced in a study of long-term antiretroviral therapy in people with HIV. The authors ran the immunoSEQ assay, v3.0, at survey level. TCRdb's table, derived via immunoSEQ multiplex PCR, lists solely in-frame clones and lacks some. In the table there are some 40,000 clones, 75% to 90% of which are singletons. The specimen comprised unsorted PBMCs, sampled 3.1 years after starting antiretroviral therapy. The receptors derive from a woman between 45 and 65 years old with HIV.

The sample holds one count of this clone. This chain links TRBV7-2 with TRBJ2-5; 11 bases match TRBD2. Germline V gene lookup returns CDR1 SGHTA and CDR2 FQGNSA. V shed 2 bases, J shed 5 bases, and the junction held 10 bases outside the gene matches. The CDR3 spans 17 residues. CDR3 loop: CASSLIAGGTRGETQYF. Written as DNA, the CDR3 is TGTGCCAGCAGCTTAATAGCGGGGGGGACGAGGGGGGAGACCCAGTACTTC. Full variable domain (rest looked up from reference TRBV7-2 and TRBJ2-5): GAGVSQSPSNKVTEKGKDVELRCDPISGHTALYWYRQSLGQGLEFLIYFQGNSAPDKSGLPSDRFSAERTGGSVSTLTIQRTQQEDSAVYLCASSLIAGGTRGETQYFGPGTRLLVL.

This clone was seen more than once but under ten times. The V and J genes are TRBV27 and TRBJ2-1, with TRBD2 matching 9 bases. The length of the CDR3 is 17 residues. Germline CDR1 reads MNHEY; CDR2 reads SMNVEV (reference sequence). After removal of 4 bases from V and 3 bases from J, the junction contained 10 bases not matched to a gene. The CDR3, as DNA: TGTGCCAGCAGTTCCCCTTGGGGGCGGGGGGGCTACAATGAGCAGTTCTTC. Amino acid sequence: CASSSPWGRGGYNEQFF.

This chain joins TRBV9 and TRBJ2-3; 8 bases agree with TRBD2. V lost 3 bases and J lost 3; bases outside the gene matches: 6. This CDR3 has 15 amino acids. Germline values: CDR1 SGDLS, CDR2 YYNGEE. The CDR3 sequence: CASSESGGGTDTQYF. The CDR3 DNA sequence: TGTGCCAGCAGCGAAAGCGGGGGAGGGACAGATACGCAGTATTTT.

The V gene is TRBV7-8, the J gene TRBJ1-1, with no clear D. Between the trimmed V and J ends, which lost 1 base and 6 bases, there was a span of 9 bases. CDR1 and CDR2 from the germline V gene are SGHVS and FQNEAQ. There are 13 residues in the CDR3. Here the CDR3 reads CASSLGPSAEAFF. In DNA, the CDR3 is TGTGCCAGCAGCTTAGGGCCGAGCGCTGAAGCTTTCTTT.

This clone was detected once. This chain joins TRBV29-1 and TRBJ1-1, with D hard to call. The CDR3 sequence is 12 residues long. V gave up 7 bases and J gave up 2 bases, with 11 bases separating them. Germline V CDR1 and CDR2: SQVTM, ANQGSEA. The CDR3, as DNA: TGCAGCGCGAACGCGGTCAACACTGAAGCTTTCTTT. Translation gives CSANAVNTEAFF. Combining the CDR3 with reference TRBV29-1 and TRBJ1-1 gives the whole variable domain SAVISQKPSRDICQRGTSLTIQCQVDSQVTMMFWYRQQPGQSLTLIATANQGSEATYESGFVIDKFPISRPNLTFSTLTVSNMSPEDSSIYLCSANAVNTEAFFGQGTRLTVV.

The chain uses TRBV7-2 and TRBJ1-3; TRBD1 matches at 7 bases. Per the germline V gene, CDR1 is SGHTA and CDR2 is FQGNSA. This CDR3 contains 16 residues. J lost 1 base, V lost 4 bases, and 7 bases had no gene match. CDR3 sequence: CASSYKEQGSGNTIYF. For the CDR3, the DNA is TGTGCCAGCAGCTATAAAGAACAGGGGTCTGGAAACACCATATATTTT.

The V gene is TRBV29-1, the J gene TRBJ2-3, with D perhaps TRBD1 (7 bases). This CDR3 is 14 amino acids long. Germline V CDR1 and CDR2: SQVTM, ANQGSEA. Trimming left V 6 bases short and J 4 bases short, with 17 bases between. DNA of the CDR3: TGCAGCGTAGGGGCAGGGGGGCTGGCAGATACGCAGTATTTT. Translating it yields CSVGAGGLADTQYF.

This chain joins TRBV7-2 and TRBJ1-5; the match to TRBD1 covers 8 bases. With V trimmed by 3 bases and J by 3 bases, 7 bases remained unmatched. The CDR3 runs to 16 residues. Germline V gene lookup returns CDR1 SGHTA and CDR2 FQGNSA. The CDR3 DNA reads as TGTGCCAGCAGCTTGGCAGGGGGCGGAAACAATCAGCCCCAGCATTTT. Translation: CASSLAGGGNNQPQHF.